Included here is one T cell receptor beta chain sequence, with context. Its specificity is unknown. CDR1 is SEHNR, CDR2 FQNEAQ, per germline (reference sequence). V dropped 5 bases and J dropped 2 bases, with 10 bases sitting between them. This CDR3 contains 13 residues. This specimen belongs to a study of OX40 agonist ivuxolimab in advanced cancers. Across the whole study: Across the patients, intravenous ivuxolimab was delivered every 2 weeks at 0.01 to 10 mg/kg. From 23 to 79 years was the age range, with a mean of around 57 years, and over 80% were male. Patients undergoing dose escalation presented with hepatocellular carcinoma, melanoma, renal cell or head and neck cancer. Whole-study results and caveats: On average, CD8+ T cells had more expanded clones than CD4+.

Clones were read by immunoSEQ multiplex PCR, and TCRdb kept only the in-frame ones, dropping some. The data hold more than 25,000 clones, with around 90% observed a single time. Here the sequenced sample was CD4+ or CD8+ T cells sorted from blood, taken in a trial of the OX40 agonist ivuxolimab. The chain carries TRBV7-9 and TRBJ2-7; a possible D gene is TRBD2 (5 bases). This receptor was taken from an adult with an advanced solid tumor such as melanoma, head and neck, liver or kidney cancer. The CDR3 DNA reads as TGTGCCAGCAGCAGTTGGGGAGCCTACGAGCAGTACTTC. It yields the protein CASSSWGAYEQYF.